This TCR beta chain was found in a study of cytomegalovirus exposure and HLA in healthy donors. About the research overall: Unique TCR beta sequences numbering approximately 120 million came from roughly 180 million T cells in an earlier analysis. General study points: TRBV6-2, TRBV6-3 and some other V segments were unresolvable in 87-base-pair reads.

PCR was performed using 60 Vbeta and 13 Jbeta primers. Under the authors' procedure: Later reanalysis found around 74 million unique TCR beta chains, 9 million to 12 million of them shared. Measured with immunoSEQ multiplex PCR; TCRdb has only the in-frame clones, and not every one. D and trimming come from the DNA, and the V and J calls and clone size come from that table. The table has 150,000 to 200,000 clones, about four fifths seen once. Concerning this clone itself: Antigen unknown.

The CDR3 extends over 15 amino acids. The junction had 4 bases not matched to a gene; V was cut back by 0 bases and J by 4 bases. The germline gives CDR1 KGHSH, CDR2 LQKENI. This receptor was taken from a man between 18 and 35 years old in good health and CMV-seronegative. This rearrangement joins TRBV18 to TRBJ2-3; 7 bases align to TRBD2. The sequenced sample consisted of PBMCs. CDR3 sequence reads: CASSPPGGYSDTQYF. CDR3 DNA sequence: TGTGCCAGCTCACCACCGGGAGGGTACTCAGATACGCAGTATTTT.